This T cell receptor (beta chain) was sequenced for a study of cytotoxic CD8 clonotypes in ibrutinib-treated CLL. General study points: The clonality went up when patients responded to ibrutinib and dropped back toward baseline at progression. Baseline levels of clonality went above those of age-matched healthy donors and moved with circulating CD8+ T-cell counts.

Remarks on this clone: The antigen is not known.

TCRdb's copy holds only in-frame clones and misses some; the assay was immunoSEQ multiplex PCR. The table includes about 300,000 clones, over 55% detected once. The V end lost 1 base, the J end lost 0 bases, and 10 bases lay between the germline ends. The CDR3 length is 15 residues. Germline V gives CDR1 SGHRS, CDR2 YFSETQ. The chain uses TRBV5-1 and TRBJ1-2; D is undetermined. This sequence originates from a human donor with chronic lymphocytic leukemia. Sequenced material: PBMCs, taken after 36 months of ibrutinib treatment. Here the CDR3 reads CASSLQPSSNYGYTF. CDR3 nucleotides: TGCGCCAGCAGCTTGCAACCGAGCTCTAACTATGGCTACACCTTC.